Listed here are 15 T cell receptor beta chains from one sample, sequenced in a study of T-cell reconstitution after alpha-beta-depleted transplantation in children listed by TCRdb under 2016. The method behind the library was PCR. Data came from an Illumina HiSeq 2500. TCR library preparation used molecular barcoding, with unique molecular identifiers applied to normalize quantification of the TCRbeta repertoire. In-frame beta chains were kept once TCRdb had trimmed the public reads at Q25 with fastp and called clones with MiXCR. Each entry merges the rows of one CDR3 protein and shows their most common DNA and genes. In this sample the table shows 500,000 or so distinct CDR3 sequences, less than 35% of which occur a single time. The top ten clonotypes cover 2% to 3% of the sample. The sequencing used PBMCs from the stem cell graft donor, collected from the stem cell graft. The receptor source for this set is a human donor who donated a stem cell graft to a child with aplastic anemia.

This chain connects TRBV7-9 to TRBJ2-7; possibly TRBD2 for D (5 bases). V was shortened by 8 bases and J by 7 bases, with 18 bases between the two germline ends. The CDR3 spans 13 residues. CDR1 and CDR2 (germline): SEHNR, FQNEAQ (reference sequence). The DNA for the CDR3 is TGTGCCAGCCAAAACAGTACCCCGGGGGAGCAGTACGTC. Translating it yields CASQNSTPGEQYV.

The chain combines TRBV29-1 with TRBJ2-1; a weak D match, TRBD2 (6 bases). Looked up from germline, CDR1 is SQVTM and CDR2 is ANQGSEA. The CDR3 is 15 amino acids. V lost 1 base and J 0 bases, leaving 10 bases between the germline ends. The CDR3 sequence: CSVEAGESSYNEQFF. The CDR3 DNA reads as TGCAGCGTTGAAGCGGGAGAAAGCTCCTACAATGAGCAGTTCTTC.

The CDR3 loop reads CASSPITTGANVLTF. In DNA, the CDR3 is TGTGCCAGCTCACCAATCACTACTGGGGCCAACGTCCTGACTTTC. The chain is built from TRBV18 and TRBJ2-6, with unresolved D. Germline assignment: CDR1 KGHSH and CDR2 LQKENI. This CDR3 comprises 15 residues. Trimming cost V 2 bases and J 2 bases, with 7 bases left between them.

The table lists this clonotype with a few counts. This chain connects TRBV4-3 to TRBJ1-1; no definite D call. The V gene's germline CDR1 is LGHNA and CDR2 YSLEER. The CDR3 length is 15 residues. V was cut by 0 bases and J by 1 base, with 9 bases left in between. In DNA, the CDR3 is TGCGCCAGCAGCCAAGATGGGGTTCGGAACACTGAAGCTTTCTTT. Its translation is CASSQDGVRNTEAFF.

The gene calls are TRBV7-2 and TRBJ2-7; a weak D match, TRBD2 (6 bases). V dropped 5 bases and J dropped 6 bases, with 20 bases sitting between them. The V gene's germline CDR1 is SGHTA and CDR2 FQGNSA. The CDR3 has 15 residues. CDR3 loop: CASSPRVSGDSEQYF. The CDR3 DNA sequence: TGTGCCAGCAGCCCTCGGGTTAGCGGAGACAGCGAGCAGTACTTC. Drawing the rest from reference TRBV7-2 and TRBJ2-7, the complete variable domain is GAGVSQSPSNKVTEKGKDVELRCDPISGHTALYWYRQSLGQGLEFLIYFQGNSAPDKSGLPSDRFSAERTGGSVSTLTIQRTQQEDSAVYLCASSPRVSGDSEQYFGPGTRLTVT.

This clonotype was counted a few times. This chain links TRBV5-1 with TRBJ1-6, with 9 positions matching TRBD1. J was trimmed by 10 bases and V by 0 bases; bases with no gene match: 8. Germline loops: CDR1 SGHRS, CDR2 YFSETQ. This CDR3 comprises 16 residues. The CDR3 region has the DNA TGCGCCAGCAGCTTGGTGACGGGACAGGGAGGGTCACCCCTCCACTTT. Translating gives CASSLVTGQGGSPLHF.

The V and J genes are TRBV19 and TRBJ2-1; no reliable D call. Trimming left V 9 bases short and J 0 bases short, with 12 bases between. The germline V gene encodes CDR1 LNHDA and CDR2 SQIVND (reference sequence). The CDR3 spans 14 residues. The CDR3 is CASREESSYNEQFF. The CDR3 DNA follows: TGTGCCAGCCGTGAAGAGAGCTCCTACAATGAGCAGTTCTTC.

The rearrangement links TRBV20-1 to TRBJ1-1; 9 bases map to TRBD1. Germline V CDR1 and CDR2: DFQATT, SNEGSKA (reference sequence). With 2 bases clipped from V and 3 bases from J, the junction kept 7 bases outside the gene matches. The CDR3 has 15 residues. The CDR3: CSARNPGTGHTEAFF. In nucleotides, the CDR3 is TGCAGTGCTAGAAATCCCGGGACAGGGCACACTGAAGCTTTCTTT.

The rearrangement links TRBV7-2 to TRBJ2-7; TRBD2 matches 13 bases. V shed 5 bases and J 5 bases; nucleotides not matched to a gene: 6. The CDR3 has 15 residues. The germline CDR1 and CDR2 sequences are SGHTA and FQGNSA. The CDR3 DNA reads as TGTGCCAGCAGCCCTCGGACTAGCGGGAGTGACGAGCAGTACTTC. The encoded protein is CASSPRTSGSDEQYF.

This clonotype was counted between two and nine times. The chain carries TRBV21-1 and TRBJ2-1; TRBD2, the table's D call, lacks a check against the DNA. TRBV21-1 represents a pseudogene. This CDR3 is built from 15 residues. The CDR3 region is CASSKPTGGGNEQFF. The DNA of the CDR3 is TGTGCCAGCAGCAAACCGACGGGAGGAGGCAATGAGCAGTTCTTC.

The V gene is TRBV7-6, the J gene TRBJ2-7, with 8 bases aligning to TRBD2. This CDR3 is 15 amino acids long. Germline CDR1 is SGHVS and CDR2 is FNYEAQ. The trim removed 5 bases at V and 7 bases at J, leaving 13 bases unmatched. CDR3 DNA: TGTGCCAGCAGCGGAACCGGGACTAGATCTGGAGAGCAGTACTTC. Translation gives CASSGTGTRSGEQYF.

V gene TRBV7-9 combines with J gene TRBJ2-7; 7 bases line up with TRBD1. Germline CDR1 SEHNR, CDR2 FQNEAQ (reference sequence). Trimming at V came to 2 bases and at J to 3 bases, leaving 7 bases not matched to a gene. The CDR3 runs 15 residues. The CDR3 DNA follows: TGTGCCAGCAGCTTAACAGGGGCGAGGAGCTACGAGCAGTACTTC. It encodes CASSLTGARSYEQYF. Variable domain in full (rest from reference TRBV7-9 and TRBJ2-7): DTGVSQNPRHKITKRGQNVTFRCDPISEHNRLYWYRQTLGQGPEFLTYFQNEAQLEKSRLLSDRFSAERPKGSFSTLEIQRTEQGDSAMYLCASSLTGARSYEQYFGPGTRLTVT.

This rearrangement joins TRBV9 to TRBJ1-2; 8 nucleotides match TRBD1. The CDR3 runs to 13 residues. The V and J ends lost 0 bases and 8 bases, in that order; junction bases with no gene match: 3. CDR1 is SGDLS, CDR2 YYNGEE, per germline. CDR3 in amino acids: CASSVGTGRGYTF. The CDR3 region has the DNA TGTGCCAGCAGCGTAGGGACAGGGAGGGGCTACACCTTC.

J is TRBJ1-1 and V is TRBV12-3 or TRBV12-4; D gene unclear. CDR3 length equals 13 residues. V shed 6 bases and J shed 0 bases, with 8 bases lying between them. The CDR3 loop is CASRQQLNTEAFF. CDR3 coding DNA: TGTGCCAGCAGGCAACAGCTGAACACTGAAGCTTTCTTT.

V and J are TRBV20-1 and TRBJ1-6; the D gene is possibly TRBD1 (5 bases). The V gene's germline CDR1 is DFQATT and CDR2 SNEGSKA (reference sequence). V was shortened by 0 bases and J by 5 bases, with 11 bases between the two germline ends. The CDR3 is made up of 15 amino acids. The CDR3 is CSARDLIGDNSPLHF. In DNA form, the CDR3 reads TGCAGTGCTAGAGATCTAATAGGGGATAATTCACCCCTCCACTTT.